This TCR beta chain was identified in a study of blood T cell repertoires in COVID-19. Background on the study: Researchers got acute and convalescent COVID-19 samples from the United States, Italy and Spain. The cDNA or gDNA used as material had been derived from T cells, B-cell-depleted T cells, or PBMCs.

The CDR3 length is 13 residues. Deletions cut 4 bases from V and 0 bases from J, with 6 bases between. In germline, CDR1 is MDHEN, CDR2 SYDVKM. A Seattle source enrolled patients during active infection and followed them longitudinally. TCRdb keeps only in-frame clones here, not all; method: immunoSEQ multiplex PCR. Of 200,000 or so clones listed, about nine tenths are singletons. The sequenced sample was peripheral blood. The receptor's source is a man in his thirties or forties with COVID-19, enrolled during active disease. V and J are TRBV28 and TRBJ2-5; D is unclear. The CDR3 loop is CASSSTYQETQYF. For the CDR3, the DNA is TGTGCCAGCAGTTCTACGTACCAAGAGACCCAGTACTTC.